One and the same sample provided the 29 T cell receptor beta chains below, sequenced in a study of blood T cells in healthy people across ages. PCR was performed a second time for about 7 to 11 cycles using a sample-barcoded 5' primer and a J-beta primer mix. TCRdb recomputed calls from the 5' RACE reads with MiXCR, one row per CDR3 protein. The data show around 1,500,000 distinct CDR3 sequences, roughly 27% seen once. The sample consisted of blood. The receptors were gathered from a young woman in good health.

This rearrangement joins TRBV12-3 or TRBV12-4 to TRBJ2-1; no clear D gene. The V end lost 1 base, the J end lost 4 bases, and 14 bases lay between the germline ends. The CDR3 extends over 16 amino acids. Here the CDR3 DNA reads TGTGCCAGCAGTTTAGTAGGCGCTCAGCTTTACAATGAGCAGTTCTTC. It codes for CASSLVGAQLYNEQFF.

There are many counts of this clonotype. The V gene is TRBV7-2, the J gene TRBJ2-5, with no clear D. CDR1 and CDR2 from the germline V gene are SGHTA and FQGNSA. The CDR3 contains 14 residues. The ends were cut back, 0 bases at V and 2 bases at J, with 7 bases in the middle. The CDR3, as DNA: TGTGCCAGCAGCTTAGCTCCGGGTCAAGAGACCCAGTACTTC. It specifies CASSLAPGQETQYF.

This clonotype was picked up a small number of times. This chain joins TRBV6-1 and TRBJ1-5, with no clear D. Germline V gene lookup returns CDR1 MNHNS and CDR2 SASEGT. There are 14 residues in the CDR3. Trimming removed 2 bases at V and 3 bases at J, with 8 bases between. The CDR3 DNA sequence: TGTGCCAGCAGTGAAAAACCGATCAATCAGCCCCAGCATTTT. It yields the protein CASSEKPINQPQHF.

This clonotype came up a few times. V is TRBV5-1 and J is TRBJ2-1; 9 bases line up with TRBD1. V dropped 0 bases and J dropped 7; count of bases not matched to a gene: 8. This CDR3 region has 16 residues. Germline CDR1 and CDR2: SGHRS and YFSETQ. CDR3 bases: TGCGCCAGCAGCTTGGGAACAGGGGGCACGGGGAATGAGCAGTTCTTC. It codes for CASSLGTGGTGNEQFF.

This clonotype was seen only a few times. CDR3 nucleotides: TGTGCCAGCAGTAAGGACAGGGGGCTCCAAGAGACCCAGTACTTC. Translation gives CASSKDRGLQETQYF. The chain combines TRBV6-2 or TRBV6-3 with TRBJ2-5; 11 nucleotides agree with TRBD1. Looked up from germline, CDR1 is MNHEY and CDR2 is SVGEGT. J lost 1 base, V lost 5 bases, and 3 bases had no gene match. This CDR3 is 15 amino acids long.

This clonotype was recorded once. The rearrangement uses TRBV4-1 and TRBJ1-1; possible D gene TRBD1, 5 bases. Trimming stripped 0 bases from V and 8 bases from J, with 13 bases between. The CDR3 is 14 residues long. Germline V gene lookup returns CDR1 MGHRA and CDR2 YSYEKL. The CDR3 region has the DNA TGCGCCAGCAGCCAAGATCCGGGGGACCTAGAAGCTTTCTTT. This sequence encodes CASSQDPGDLEAFF.

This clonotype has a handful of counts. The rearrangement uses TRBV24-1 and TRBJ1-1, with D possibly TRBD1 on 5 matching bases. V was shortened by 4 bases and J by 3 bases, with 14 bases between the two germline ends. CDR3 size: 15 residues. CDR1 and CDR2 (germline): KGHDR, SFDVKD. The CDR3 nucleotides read TGTGCCACCAGTGACTCGGGGCAGGGCCACACTGAAGCTTTCTTT. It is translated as CATSDSGQGHTEAFF.

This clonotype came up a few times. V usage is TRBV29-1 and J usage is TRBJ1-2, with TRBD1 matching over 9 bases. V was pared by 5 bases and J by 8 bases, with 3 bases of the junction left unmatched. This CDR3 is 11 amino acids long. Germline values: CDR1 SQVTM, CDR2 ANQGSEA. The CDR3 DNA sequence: TGCAGCGTTAACAGGGGGCGAGGCTACACCTTC. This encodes CSVNRGRGYTF. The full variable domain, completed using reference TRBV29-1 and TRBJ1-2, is SAVISQKPSRDICQRGTSLTIQCQVDSQVTMMFWYRQQPGQSLTLIATANQGSEATYESGFVIDKFPISRPNLTFSTLTVSNMSPEDSSIYLCSVNRGRGYTFGSGTRLTVV.

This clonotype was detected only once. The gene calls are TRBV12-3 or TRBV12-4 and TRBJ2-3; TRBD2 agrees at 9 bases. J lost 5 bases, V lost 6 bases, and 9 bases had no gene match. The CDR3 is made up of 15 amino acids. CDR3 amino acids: CASSRRGSGRDTQYF. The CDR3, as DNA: TGTGCCAGCAGCAGGAGGGGTAGCGGGAGAGATACGCAGTATTTT.

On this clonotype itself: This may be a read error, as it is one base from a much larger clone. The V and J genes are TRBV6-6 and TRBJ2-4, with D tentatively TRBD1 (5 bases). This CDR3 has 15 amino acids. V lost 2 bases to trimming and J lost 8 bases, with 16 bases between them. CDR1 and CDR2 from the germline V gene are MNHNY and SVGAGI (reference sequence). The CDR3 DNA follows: TGTGCCAGCAGTTACGGGAACGGACAATCGGACATTCAGTACTTC. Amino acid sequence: CASSYGNGQSDIQYF.

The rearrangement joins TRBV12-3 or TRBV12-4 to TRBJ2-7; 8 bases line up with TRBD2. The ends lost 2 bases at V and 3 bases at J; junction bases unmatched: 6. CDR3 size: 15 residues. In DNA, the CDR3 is TGTGCCAGCAGTTTATGGCTAGCGGGTATCTACGAGCAGTACTTC. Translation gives CASSLWLAGIYEQYF.

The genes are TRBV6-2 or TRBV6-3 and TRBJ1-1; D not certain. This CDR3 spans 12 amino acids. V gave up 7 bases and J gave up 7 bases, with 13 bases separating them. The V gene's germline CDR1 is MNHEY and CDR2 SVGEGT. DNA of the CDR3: TGTGCCAGCATACGTGCGTTGAATGAAGCTTTCTTT. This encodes CASIRALNEAFF.

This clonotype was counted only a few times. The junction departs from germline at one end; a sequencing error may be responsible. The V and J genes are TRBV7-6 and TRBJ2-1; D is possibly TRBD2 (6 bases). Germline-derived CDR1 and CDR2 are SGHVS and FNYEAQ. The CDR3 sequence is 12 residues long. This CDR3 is CAGSLGGIEQFF. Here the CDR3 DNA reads TGTGCCGGCAGCCTCGGGGGTATTGAGCAGTTCTTC.

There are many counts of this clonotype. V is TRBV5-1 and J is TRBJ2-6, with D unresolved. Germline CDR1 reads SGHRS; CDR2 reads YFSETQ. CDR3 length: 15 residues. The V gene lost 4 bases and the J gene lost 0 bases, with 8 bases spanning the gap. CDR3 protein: CASSPQTSGANVLTF. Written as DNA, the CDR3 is TGCGCCAGCAGCCCTCAGACCTCTGGGGCCAACGTCCTGACTTTC.

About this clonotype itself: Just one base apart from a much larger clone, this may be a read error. CDR3 region: CANSATSGYQETQYF. The CDR3, as DNA: TGTGCCAACAGTGCGACATCAGGTTACCAAGAGACCCAGTACTTC. V gene TRBV5-4 combines with J gene TRBJ2-5; the D is unclear. This CDR3 has 15 amino acids. Germline CDR1 and CDR2: SGHNT and YYREEE (reference sequence). Trimming left V 9 bases short and J 0 bases short, with 18 bases between. Combining the CDR3 with reference TRBV5-4 and TRBJ2-5 gives the whole variable domain ETGVTQSPTHLIKTRGQQVTLRCSSQSGHNTVSWYQQALGQGPQFIFQYYREEENGRGNFPPRFSGLQFPNYSSELNVNALELDDSALYLCANSATSGYQETQYFGPGTRLLVL.

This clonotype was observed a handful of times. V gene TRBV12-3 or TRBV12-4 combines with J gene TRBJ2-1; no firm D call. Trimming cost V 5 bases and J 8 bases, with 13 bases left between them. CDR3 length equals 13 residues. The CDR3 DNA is TGTGCCAGCAGTCCCAGTACCACGTATGAGCAGTTCTTC. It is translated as CASSPSTTYEQFF.

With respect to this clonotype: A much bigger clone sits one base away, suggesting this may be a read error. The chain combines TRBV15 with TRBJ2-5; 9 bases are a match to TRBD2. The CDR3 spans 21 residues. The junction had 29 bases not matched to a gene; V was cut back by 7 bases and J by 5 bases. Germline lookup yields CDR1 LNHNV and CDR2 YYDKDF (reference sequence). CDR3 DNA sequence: TGTGCCACCAACAGCCCAAACTCAAACTACAGAGTAGCGGGGGTGAGGGAGACCCAGTACTTC. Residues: CATNSPNSNYRVAGVRETQYF. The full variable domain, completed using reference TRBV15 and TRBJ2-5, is DAMVIQNPRYQVTQFGKPVTLSCSQTLNHNVMYWYQQKSSQAPKLLFHYYDKDFNNEADTPDNFQSRRPNTSFCFLDIRSPGLGDTAMYLCATNSPNSNYRVAGVRETQYFGPGTRLLVL.

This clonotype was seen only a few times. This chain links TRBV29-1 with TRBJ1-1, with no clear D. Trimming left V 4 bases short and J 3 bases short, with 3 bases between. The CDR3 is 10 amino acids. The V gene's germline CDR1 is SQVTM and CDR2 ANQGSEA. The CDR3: CSVGYTEAFF. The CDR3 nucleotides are TGCAGCGTTGGGTACACTGAAGCTTTCTTT.

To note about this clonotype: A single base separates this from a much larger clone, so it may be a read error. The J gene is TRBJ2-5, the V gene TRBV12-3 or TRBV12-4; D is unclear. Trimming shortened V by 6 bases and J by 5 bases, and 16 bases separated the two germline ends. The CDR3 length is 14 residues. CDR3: CASRALGYLETQYF. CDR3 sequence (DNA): TGTGCCAGCAGGGCCTTGGGCTATTTGGAGACCCAGTACTTC.

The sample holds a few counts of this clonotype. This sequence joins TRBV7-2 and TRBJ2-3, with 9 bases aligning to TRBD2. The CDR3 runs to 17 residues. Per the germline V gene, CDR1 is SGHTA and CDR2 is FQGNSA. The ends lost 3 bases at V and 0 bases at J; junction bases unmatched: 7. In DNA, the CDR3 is TGTGCCAGCAGCTTTTCAACTAGCGGGCCCAGCACAGATACGCAGTATTTT. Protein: CASSFSTSGPSTDTQYF.

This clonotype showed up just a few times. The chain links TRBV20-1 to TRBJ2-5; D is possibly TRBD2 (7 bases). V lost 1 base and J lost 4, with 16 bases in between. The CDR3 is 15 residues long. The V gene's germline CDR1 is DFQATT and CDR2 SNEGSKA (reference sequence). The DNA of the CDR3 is TGCAGTGCTAGAGCGGGGGCGGGGGCCGGAGAGACCCAGTACTTC. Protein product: CSARAGAGAGETQYF.

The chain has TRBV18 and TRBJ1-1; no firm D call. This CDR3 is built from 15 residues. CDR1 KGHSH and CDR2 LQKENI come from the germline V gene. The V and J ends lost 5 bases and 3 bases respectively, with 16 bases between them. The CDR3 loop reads CASSSRAGADTEAFF. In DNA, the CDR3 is TGTGCCAGCTCATCGCGGGCGGGAGCGGACACTGAAGCTTTCTTT.

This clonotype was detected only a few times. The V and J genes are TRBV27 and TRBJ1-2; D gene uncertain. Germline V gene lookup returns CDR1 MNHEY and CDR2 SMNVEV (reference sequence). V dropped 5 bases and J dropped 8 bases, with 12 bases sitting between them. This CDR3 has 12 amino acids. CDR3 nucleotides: TGTGCCAGCAGTCACCGGGGAGAGGGCTACACCTTC. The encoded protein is CASSHRGEGYTF.

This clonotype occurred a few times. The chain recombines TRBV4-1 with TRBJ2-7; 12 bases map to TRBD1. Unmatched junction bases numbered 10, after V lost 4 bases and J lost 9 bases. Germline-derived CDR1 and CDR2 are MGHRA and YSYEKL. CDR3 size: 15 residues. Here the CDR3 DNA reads TGCGCCAGCAGCCCGGAAGGGACAGGGGGCAACGGGCAGTACTTC. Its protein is CASSPEGTGGNGQYF.

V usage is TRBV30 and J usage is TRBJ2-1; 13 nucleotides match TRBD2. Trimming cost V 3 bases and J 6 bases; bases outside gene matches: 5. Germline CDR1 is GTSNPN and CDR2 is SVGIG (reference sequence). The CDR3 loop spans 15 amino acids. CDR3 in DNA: TGTGCCTGGAGGAAGTGGACTAGCGGGGGCAATGAGCAGTTCTTC. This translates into CAWRKWTSGGNEQFF.

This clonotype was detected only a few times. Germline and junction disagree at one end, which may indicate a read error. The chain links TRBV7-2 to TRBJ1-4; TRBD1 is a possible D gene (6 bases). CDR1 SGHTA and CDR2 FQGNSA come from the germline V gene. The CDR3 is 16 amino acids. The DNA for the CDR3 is TGTGCCGGCAGCATCAGTAGGACAGACAGGAATGAAAAACTGTTTTTT. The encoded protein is CAGSISRTDRNEKLFF.

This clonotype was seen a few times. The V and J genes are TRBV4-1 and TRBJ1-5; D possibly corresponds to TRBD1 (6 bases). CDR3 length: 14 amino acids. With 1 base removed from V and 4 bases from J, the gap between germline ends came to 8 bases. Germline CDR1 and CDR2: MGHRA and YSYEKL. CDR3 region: CASSQGTVNQPQHF. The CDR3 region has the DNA TGCGCCAGCAGCCAAGGGACAGTTAATCAGCCCCAGCATTTT.

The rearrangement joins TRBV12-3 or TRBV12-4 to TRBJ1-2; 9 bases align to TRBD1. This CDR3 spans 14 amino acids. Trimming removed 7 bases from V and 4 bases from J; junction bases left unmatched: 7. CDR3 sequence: CASTPGDRVYGYTF. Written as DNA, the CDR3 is TGTGCCAGCACCCCTGGGGACAGGGTCTATGGCTACACCTTC.

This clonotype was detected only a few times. As DNA, the CDR3 is TGTGCCAGCAGGGGACCCGGGACAGGGGAAGAAGCCCAGTACTTC. Protein product: CASRGPGTGEEAQYF. The chain links TRBV11-2 to TRBJ2-5; 10 bases are shared with TRBD1. CDR1 and CDR2 (germline): SGHAT, FQNNGV. The CDR3 has 15 residues. Unmatched junction bases numbered 13, after V lost 6 bases and J lost 9 bases.